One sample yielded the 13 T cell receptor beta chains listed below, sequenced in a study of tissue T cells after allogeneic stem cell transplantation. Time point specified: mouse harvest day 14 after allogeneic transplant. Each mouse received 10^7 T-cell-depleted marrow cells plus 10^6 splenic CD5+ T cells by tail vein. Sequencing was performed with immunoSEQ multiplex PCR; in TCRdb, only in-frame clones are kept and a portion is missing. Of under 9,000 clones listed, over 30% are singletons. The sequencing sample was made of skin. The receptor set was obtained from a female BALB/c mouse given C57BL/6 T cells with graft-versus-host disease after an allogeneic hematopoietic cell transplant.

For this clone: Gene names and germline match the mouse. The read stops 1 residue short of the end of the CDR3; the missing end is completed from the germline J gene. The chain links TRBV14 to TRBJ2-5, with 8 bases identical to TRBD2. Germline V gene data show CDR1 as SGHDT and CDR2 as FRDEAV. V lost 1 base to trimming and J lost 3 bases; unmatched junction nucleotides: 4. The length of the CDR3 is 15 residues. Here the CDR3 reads CASSFRGGRQDTQYF. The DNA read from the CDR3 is TGTGCCAGCAGTTTCAGGGGGGGCCGGCAAGACACCCAGTAC.

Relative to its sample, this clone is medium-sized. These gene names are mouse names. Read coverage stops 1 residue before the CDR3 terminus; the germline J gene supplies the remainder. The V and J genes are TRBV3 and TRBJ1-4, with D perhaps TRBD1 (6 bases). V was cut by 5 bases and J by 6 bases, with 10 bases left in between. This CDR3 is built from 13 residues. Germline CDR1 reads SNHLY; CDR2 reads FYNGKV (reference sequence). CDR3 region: CASSGTGYERLFF. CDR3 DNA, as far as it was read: TGTGCCAGCAGCGGTACAGGGTACGAAAGATTATTT.

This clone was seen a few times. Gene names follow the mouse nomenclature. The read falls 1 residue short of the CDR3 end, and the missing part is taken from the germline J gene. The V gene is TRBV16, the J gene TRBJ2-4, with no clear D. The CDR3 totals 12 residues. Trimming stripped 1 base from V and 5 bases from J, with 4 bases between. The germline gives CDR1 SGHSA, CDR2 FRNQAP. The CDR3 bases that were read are TGTGCAAGCAGCTTAGGGGCAAACACCTTGTAC. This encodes CASSLGANTLY. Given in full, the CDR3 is CASSLGANTLYF.

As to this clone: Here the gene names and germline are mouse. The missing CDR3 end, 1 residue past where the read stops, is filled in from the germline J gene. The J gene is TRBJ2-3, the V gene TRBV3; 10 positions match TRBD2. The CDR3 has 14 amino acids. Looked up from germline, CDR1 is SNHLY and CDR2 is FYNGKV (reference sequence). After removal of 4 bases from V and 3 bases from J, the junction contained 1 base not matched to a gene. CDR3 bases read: TGTGCCAGCAGCTCGGGACTGGGGGCAGAAACGCTGTAT. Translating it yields CASSSGLGAETLY. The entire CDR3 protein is CASSSGLGAETLYF.

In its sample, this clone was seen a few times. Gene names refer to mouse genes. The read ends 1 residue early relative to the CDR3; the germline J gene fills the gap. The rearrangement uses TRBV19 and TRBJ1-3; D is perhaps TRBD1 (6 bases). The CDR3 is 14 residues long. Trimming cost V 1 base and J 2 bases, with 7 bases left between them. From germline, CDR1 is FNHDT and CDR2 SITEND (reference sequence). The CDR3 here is CASSIKGAGNTLYF. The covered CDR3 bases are TGTGCCAGCAGTATAAAGGGGGCTGGAAATACGCTCTAT.

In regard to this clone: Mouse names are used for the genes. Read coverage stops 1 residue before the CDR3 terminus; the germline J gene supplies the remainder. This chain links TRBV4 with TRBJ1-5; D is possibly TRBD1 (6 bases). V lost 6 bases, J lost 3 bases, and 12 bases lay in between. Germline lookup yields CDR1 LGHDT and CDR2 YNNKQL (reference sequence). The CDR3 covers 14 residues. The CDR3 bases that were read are TGTGCCAGCAGTCTCCGGGACACCAACCAGGCTCCGCTT. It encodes CASSLRDTNQAPL. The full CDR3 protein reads CASSLRDTNQAPLF.

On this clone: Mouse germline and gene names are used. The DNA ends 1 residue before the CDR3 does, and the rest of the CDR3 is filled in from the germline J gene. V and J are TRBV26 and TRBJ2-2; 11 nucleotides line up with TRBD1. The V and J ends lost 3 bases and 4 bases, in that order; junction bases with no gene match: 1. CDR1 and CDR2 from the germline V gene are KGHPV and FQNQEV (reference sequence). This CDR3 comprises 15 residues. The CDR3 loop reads CASSLGTGGTGQLYF. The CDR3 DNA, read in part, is TGTGCCAGCAGTCTTGGGACAGGGGGCACCGGGCAGCTCTAC. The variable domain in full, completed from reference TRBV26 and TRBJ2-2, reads NSKVIQTPRYLVKGQGQKAKMRCIPEKGHPVVFWYQQNKNNEFKFLINFQNQEVLQQIDMTEKRFSAECPSNSPCSLEIQSSEAGDSALYLCASSLGTGGTGQLYFGEGSKLTVL.

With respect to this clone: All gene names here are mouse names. The covered CDR3 bases are TGTGCCAGCAGTCTGGGACAATCCTATGAACAGTAC. Translating it yields CASSLGQSYEQY. In full, the CDR3 reads CASSLGQSYEQYF. The chain combines TRBV26 with TRBJ2-7; possible D gene TRBD1, 5 bases. The read halts 1 residue ahead of the CDR3 end, with the missing end drawn from the germline J gene. Germline lookup yields CDR1 KGHPV and CDR2 FQNQEV (reference sequence). The ends were cut back, 2 bases at V and 1 base at J, with 6 bases in the middle. The CDR3 has 13 amino acids.

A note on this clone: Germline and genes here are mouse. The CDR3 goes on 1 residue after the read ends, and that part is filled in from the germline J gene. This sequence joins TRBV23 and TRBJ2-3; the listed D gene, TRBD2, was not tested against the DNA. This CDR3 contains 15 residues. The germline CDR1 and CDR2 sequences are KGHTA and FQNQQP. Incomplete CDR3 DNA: TGCTCCAGCAGTTCGAGGGGGGCTAGTGCAGAAACGCTGTAT. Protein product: CSSSSRGASAETLY. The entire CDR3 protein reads CSSSSRGASAETLYF.

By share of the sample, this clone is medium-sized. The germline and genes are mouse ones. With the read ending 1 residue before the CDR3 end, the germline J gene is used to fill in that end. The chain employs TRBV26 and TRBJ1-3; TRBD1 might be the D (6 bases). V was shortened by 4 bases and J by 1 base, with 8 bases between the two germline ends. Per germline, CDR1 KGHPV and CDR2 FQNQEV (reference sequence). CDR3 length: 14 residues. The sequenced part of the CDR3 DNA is TGTGCCAGCAGTCCGGGACAATCTGGAAATACGCTCTAT. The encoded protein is CASSPGQSGNTLY. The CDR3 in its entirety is CASSPGQSGNTLYF.

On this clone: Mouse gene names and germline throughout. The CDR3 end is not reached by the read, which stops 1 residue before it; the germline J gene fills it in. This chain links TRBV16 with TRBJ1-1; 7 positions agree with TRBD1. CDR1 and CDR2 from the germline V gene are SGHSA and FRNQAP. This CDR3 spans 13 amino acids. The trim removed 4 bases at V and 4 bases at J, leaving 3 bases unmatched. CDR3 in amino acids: CASSSQGSTEVFF. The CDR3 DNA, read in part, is TGTGCAAGCAGCTCACAGGGGTCCACAGAAGTCTTC.

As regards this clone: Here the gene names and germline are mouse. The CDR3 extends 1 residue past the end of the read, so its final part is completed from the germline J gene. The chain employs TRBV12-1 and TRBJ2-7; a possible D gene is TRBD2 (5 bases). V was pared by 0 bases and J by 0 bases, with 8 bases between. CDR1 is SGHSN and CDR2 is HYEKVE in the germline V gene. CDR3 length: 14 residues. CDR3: CASSLEWGSYEQYF. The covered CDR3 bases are TGTGCCAGCTCTCTCGAGTGGGGCTCCTATGAACAGTAC.

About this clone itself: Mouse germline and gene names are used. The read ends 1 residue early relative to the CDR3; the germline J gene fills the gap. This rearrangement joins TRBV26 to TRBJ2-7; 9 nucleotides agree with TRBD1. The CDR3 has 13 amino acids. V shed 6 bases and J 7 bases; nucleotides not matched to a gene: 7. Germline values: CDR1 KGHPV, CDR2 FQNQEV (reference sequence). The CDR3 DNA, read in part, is TGTGCCAGCAGCCCACAGGGGGCAGGGGAACAGTAC. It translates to CASSPQGAGEQY. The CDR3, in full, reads CASSPQGAGEQYF.